Listed here is a single TCR beta chain. The antigen remains unidentified. The PCR contained 60 Vbeta and 13 Jbeta primers. Per the authors' pipeline: Later analysis identified some 80 million unique TCR beta chains, about 10 million shared. The protocol was immunoSEQ multiplex PCR, while the TCRdb copy is restricted to in-frame clones and leaves out a portion. V and J calls and clone size are given by that table; D and trimming were obtained from the DNA. The table lists about 130,000 clones, around four fifths of them singletons. These data belong to a study of cytomegalovirus exposure and HLA in healthy donors. Across the whole study: Roughly 77 million unique TCRs from HLA-typed donors made up an early data release.

The V and J ends lost 7 bases and 3 bases respectively, with 16 bases between them. This CDR3 is built from 15 residues. General observations from the study: In presence/absence analyses, roughly uniform sequencing depth across donors was assumed. The classifier reportedly diagnosed cytomegalovirus status with high sensitivity and specificity.

The clonotype originates from a woman between 40 and 55 years old in good health and CMV-seropositive. The specimen sequenced was PBMCs. This rearrangement joins TRBV6-7 to TRBJ2-4; D is possibly TRBD2 (6 bases). TRBV6-7 is noted as an ORF with a role that remains uncertain. DNA for the CDR3: TGTGCCAGCAATCATCGGACCGGGGGCAAAAACATTCAGTACTTC. Amino acid sequence: CASNHRTGGKNIQYF.